This T cell receptor (beta chain) was recovered during a study of long-term antiretroviral therapy in people with HIV. The V end was cut by 4 bases, the J end by 6 bases, with 13 bases between. Germline V gene lookup returns CDR1 SGHNT and CDR2 YYREEE (reference sequence). The CDR3 loop spans 13 amino acids. Findings and limits, study-wide: Information on adherence, resistance and therapy changes was unavailable.

Worth noting for this clone: Its target is unknown.

The authors ran the immunoSEQ assay, v3.0, at survey level. Produced via immunoSEQ multiplex PCR; TCRdb's table is partial and in-frame only. This table has about 33,000 clones, approximately 80% appearing once. This sequence was found in a woman aged 50 to 60 with HIV. The sequences come from unsorted PBMCs, collected 3.1 years after starting antiretroviral therapy. The rearrangement links TRBV5-4 to TRBJ1-1; TRBD1 might be the D (5 bases). The CDR3 sequence is CASSVGWGAEAFF. CDR3 DNA: TGTGCCAGCAGCGTTGGGTGGGGCGCTGAAGCTTTCTTT.